This TCR beta chain was profiled in a study of control samples from healthy donors and cancer patients (dated by TCRdb to 2019 to 2021). Points on this clone: Its antigen is currently not known. Nothing much larger sits one base from this clone, and base qualities are not available.

Libraries were prepared through the immunoSEQ multiplex PCR assay. TCRdb mirrors the immuneACCESS table, restricted to in-frame sequences. Some clones are absent from its copies; in checked studies, under half trace to an unresolved V gene, and the reason for the others is unknown. The sample includes 65,000 to 80,000 clones, with 70% to 90% observed a single time. 1.9% of the sample comes from the top ten. The germline V gene supplies CDR1 SGDLS and CDR2 YYNGEE. Relative to germline, V is missing 4 bases and J is missing 7 bases, with 14 bases of the junction outside any gene match. Taken from cysteine to phenylalanine, the CDR3 has 16 residues. Only CDR3 DNA is held: 48 bases, read in frame from base 1.

The sample was PBMCs. Recombination joined TRBV9 with TRBJ2-1, and TRBD2 aligns with 7 junction nucleotides. The TCR originated in a woman aged 60-70 years with head and neck cancer. The DNA sequence is given as TGTGCCAGCAGCCCATTCCTGGGGGAGGGCCTTAATGAGCAGTTCTTC. It encodes CASSPFLGEGLNEQFF.